The rows below give T cell receptor beta chains drawn from one sample of a study of response to subunit inactivated influenza vaccine. TCRdb processed the RT-PCR reads anew with MiXCR; each CDR3 protein has one entry. The sample lists roughly 180,000 distinct CDR3 sequences, around a tenth occurring once. The specimen comprised non-naive T cells sorted from PBMCs, sampled on the day of vaccination. These receptors all stem from a man aged 45-65 years who received an inactivated influenza vaccine. The conserved cysteine and the conserved F or W are not part of the CDR3 here.

v_gene,CDR3aa
TRBV10-3,AITRDRGEKLF
TRBV5-1,ASSSTGVGDTQY
TRBV7-2,ASSSSSGPYEQY
TRBV12-3/TRBV12-4,ASSLSGTRPLQTQY
TRBV20-1,SARGTGGYEQY
TRBV9,ASSVEDSNQPQH
TRBV20-1,SAPEAGGPYNEQF
TRBV3-1,ASSPPGSGSQETQY
TRBV5-1,ASSLGPVGTGELF
TRBV7-9,ASSFDKSSYEQY
TRBV5-1,ASRRDVGTEAF
TRBV12-3/TRBV12-4,ASRGQTYEQY
TRBV7-2,ASSLGTPLGNQPQH
TRBV19,ASSYLIGWRDQPQH
TRBV15,ATSPGTQDYGYT
TRBV7-2,ASSLAPTSGGGTQY
TRBV6-2/TRBV6-3,ASSYPTSGSVKNIQY
TRBV4-1,ASSQDLRSYEQY
TRBV6-2/TRBV6-3,ASTPGTAHSYEQY
TRBV5-1,ASSWGQGNEQF
TRBV4-1,ASSQELAYNEQF
TRBV4-1,ASSRIWLEGIDTQY
TRBV20-1,SAGPGQGLSTEAF
TRBV5-1,ASSSSGAGLAAF
TRBV7-9,ASSFPSGSSYNEQF
TRBV5-1,ASSLNVEETQY
TRBV5-1,ASKSGAESPYEQY
TRBV10-3,AIGQGGNQPQH
TRBV4-1,ASSQASPSNSPLH
TRBV20-1,SALQAGGPEKLF
TRBV28,TSSLGYWTGDNSPLH
TRBV28,ASSLVDRAFDEQY
TRBV15,ATSRVRNEQF